This entry features one TCR beta chain sequence. V shed 0 bases and J shed 4 bases, with 12 bases lying between them. Germline CDR1 ENHRY, CDR2 SYGVKD. The CDR3 has 15 residues. This specimen belongs to a study of T cell changes during pregnancy in multiple sclerosis. The table came from immunoSEQ multiplex PCR; TCRdb's copy has only in-frame clones and leaves some out. The table lists roughly 99,000 clones, about 90% of them singletons. This chain uses TRBV10-3 with TRBJ2-5; D possibly corresponds to TRBD2 (5 bases). Sequences were derived from peripheral blood, sampled after pregnancy. This receptor was taken from a female donor in good health, enrolled as a control in a pregnancy study. CDR3 in amino acids: CAISESRVLGETQYF. DNA of the CDR3: TGTGCCATCAGTGAGTCGAGGGTTCTCGGAGAGACCCAGTACTTC.